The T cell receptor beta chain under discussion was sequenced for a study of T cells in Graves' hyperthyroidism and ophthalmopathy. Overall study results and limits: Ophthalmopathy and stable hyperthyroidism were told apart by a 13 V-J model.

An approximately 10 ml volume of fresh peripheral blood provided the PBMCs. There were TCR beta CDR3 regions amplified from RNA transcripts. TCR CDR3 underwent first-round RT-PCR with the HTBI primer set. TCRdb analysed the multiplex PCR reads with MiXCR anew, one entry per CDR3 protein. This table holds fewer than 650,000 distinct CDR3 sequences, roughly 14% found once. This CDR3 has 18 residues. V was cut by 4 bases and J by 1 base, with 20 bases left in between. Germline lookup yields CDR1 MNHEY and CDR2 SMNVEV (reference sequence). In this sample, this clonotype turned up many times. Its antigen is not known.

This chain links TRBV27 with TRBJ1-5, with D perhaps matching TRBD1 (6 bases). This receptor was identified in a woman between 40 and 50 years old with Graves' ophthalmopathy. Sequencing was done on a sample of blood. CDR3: CASSSLGGRGLSNQPQHF. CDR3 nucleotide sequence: TGTGCCAGCAGTTCCCTCGGAGGCAGGGGATTGAGCAATCAGCCCCAGCATTTT.